What follows are 10 T cell receptor beta chains derived from one specimen sequenced in a study of technical replicates of blood from a few donors. Data came from immunoSEQ multiplex PCR; TCRdb stores just in-frame clones and leaves some out. The repertoire includes around 54,000 clones, 95% to 97% of them detected once, and 0.39% sits in the top ten. Sequencing was done on a sample of T cells isolated from PBMCs. These receptors were taken from a human donor in good health.

CDR3 DNA: TGTGCCAGCAGTGAAGTACAGCCCTACGAGCAGTACTTC. Protein: CASSEVQPYEQYF. This chain connects TRBV2 to TRBJ2-7; D not resolved. This CDR3 comprises 13 residues. CDR1 and CDR2 (germline): SNHLY, FYNNEI. Trimming removed 1 base from V and 2 bases from J, with 6 bases in between.

This clone has only one observation. This chain connects TRBV5-1 to TRBJ2-6; no firm D call. V dropped 4 bases and J dropped 0 bases, with 11 bases sitting between them. The germline gives CDR1 SGHRS, CDR2 YFSETQ. The CDR3 sequence is 16 residues long. CDR3 in DNA: TGCGCCAGCAGCCGAAACAGTGTCTCTGGGGCCAACGTCCTGACTTTC. The encoded protein is CASSRNSVSGANVLTF.

The gene calls are TRBV7-2 and TRBJ2-3; 12 bases are a match to TRBD2. Germline V gene lookup returns CDR1 SGHTA and CDR2 FQGNSA. The CDR3 runs 14 residues. Trimming took 11 bases from V and 6 from J; bases not matched to a gene: 9. The CDR3 DNA sequence: TGTGCCGCCGCACTAGCGGGAGGTGGGGATACGCAGTATTTT. Its translation is CAAALAGGGDTQYF.

The V gene is TRBV7-8, the J gene TRBJ1-4, with 7 bases aligning to TRBD1. Germline V gene sequence: CDR1 SGHVS, CDR2 FQNEAQ. This CDR3 is 13 amino acids long. The J segment lost 9 bases and the V segment lost 1 base, leaving 2 bases of the junction unmatched. The CDR3 bases are TGTGCCAGCAGCTTAGACAGGGGAAAAAAACTGTTTTTT. This encodes CASSLDRGKKLFF.

The CDR3 DNA follows: TGTGCCAGTAGTACGGACAGGGCAGGACACGAGCAGTACTTC. Its translation is CASSTDRAGHEQYF. This chain uses TRBV19 with TRBJ2-7, with 8 bases identical to TRBD1. V shed 4 bases and J 5 bases; nucleotides not matched to a gene: 7. Per the germline V gene, CDR1 is LNHDA and CDR2 is SQIVND (reference sequence). The CDR3 consists of 14 residues.

CDR3 residues: CSVNTLDTQYF. The DNA for the CDR3 is TGCAGCGTCAATACTCTGGATACGCAGTATTTT. V usage is TRBV29-1 and J usage is TRBJ2-3; D not certain. The CDR3 is made up of 11 amino acids. With 6 bases removed from V and 6 bases from J, the gap between germline ends came to 10 bases. Germline-derived CDR1 and CDR2 are SQVTM and ANQGSEA.

The CDR3 region is CASKDQNLAGVVYEQFF. Here the CDR3 DNA reads TGTGCCAGCAAAGACCAGAATCTAGCGGGAGTAGTCTATGAGCAGTTCTTC. This chain uses TRBV2 with TRBJ2-1, with 10 bases fitting TRBD2. Germline V gene data show CDR1 as SNHLY and CDR2 as FYNNEI. Unmatched junction bases numbered 17, after V lost 7 bases and J lost 8 bases. The CDR3 length is 17 residues.

The genes are TRBV7-3 and TRBJ1-5; D remains unclear. Germline-derived CDR1 and CDR2 are SGHTA and FQGTGA. Trimming removed 1 base from V and 7 bases from J, with 11 bases in between. CDR3 size: 14 residues. DNA for the CDR3: TGTGCCAGCAGCTTAAATAGCCCCTGGCAGCCCCAGCATTTT. Its protein is CASSLNSPWQPQHF.

This clone appeared once. The J gene is TRBJ2-7, the V gene TRBV5-1; 7 nucleotides match TRBD2. CDR1 is SGHRS, CDR2 YFSETQ, per germline. This CDR3 contains 14 residues. The V segment lost 0 bases and the J segment 3 bases; nucleotides outside the gene matches: 3. The CDR3 DNA reads TGCGCCAGCAGCTTGGCCCTAGCGGACTACGAGCAGTACTTC. Its protein product is CASSLALADYEQYF. The variable domain in full, completed from reference TRBV5-1 and TRBJ2-7, reads KAGVTQTPRYLIKTRGQQVTLSCSPISGHRSVSWYQQTPGQGLQFLFEYFSETQRNKGNFPGRFSGRQFSNSRSEMNVSTLELGDSALYLCASSLALADYEQYFGPGTRLTVT.

This clone was observed a single time. The chain carries TRBV5-1 and TRBJ2-6; 7 bases agree with TRBD1. Germline CDR1 reads SGHRS; CDR2 reads YFSETQ. The CDR3 consists of 13 residues. The ends lost 9 bases at V and 2 bases at J; junction bases unmatched: 2. CDR3 DNA sequence: TGCGCCACAGGGGGACCTGGGGCCAACGTCCTGACTTTC. It yields the protein CATGGPGANVLTF.